One and the same sample provided the 3 T cell receptor beta chains below, sequenced in a study of blood T cell repertoires in COVID-19. Clones were read by immunoSEQ multiplex PCR, and TCRdb kept only the in-frame ones, dropping some. The table records approximately 170,000 clones, 80% of them present only once. Sequencing used PBMCs or T cells enriched from blood (not recorded which). Every receptor here comes from a man aged 35-49 years who had recovered from COVID-19.

This clone came up a few times. This chain links TRBV27 with TRBJ1-5, with TRBD1 matching 7 bases. The CDR3 extends over 19 amino acids. Looked up from germline, CDR1 is MNHEY and CDR2 is SMNVEV (reference sequence). Losses at the gene ends were 5 bases for V and 8 bases for J; bases not matched to a gene: 24. Here the CDR3 DNA reads TGTGCCAGCAGTCCCTATGACGGGACAGCTCCTAGCTTAAGCGAGCCCCAGCATTTT. Translated, it gives CASSPYDGTAPSLSEPQHF.

The chain combines TRBV19 with TRBJ2-2, with 7 positions matching TRBD1. The germline V gene has CDR1 LNHDA and CDR2 SQIVND (reference sequence). V was clipped by 3 bases and J by 0 bases; unmatched bases: 7. The CDR3 is 17 residues long. CDR3 sequence (DNA): TGTGCCAGTAGTATCCCCATACAGGGGCCGAACACCGGGGAGCTGTTTTTT. It yields the protein CASSIPIQGPNTGELFF. Looking up the rest from reference TRBV19 and TRBJ2-2 gives the full variable domain: DGGITQSPKYLFRKEGQNVTLSCEQNLNHDAMYWYRQDPGQGLRLIYYSQIVNDFQKGDIAEGYSVSREKKESFPLTVTSAQKNPTAFYLCASSIPIQGPNTGELFFGEGSRLTVL.

The rearrangement joins TRBV7-3 to TRBJ1-1, with D perhaps TRBD1 (6 bases). The CDR3 has 15 amino acids. Germline values: CDR1 SGHTA, CDR2 FQGTGA. Trimming removed 5 bases from V and 5 bases from J, with 18 bases in between. This CDR3 is CASSLTYGQPTEAFF. The CDR3 DNA sequence: TGTGCCAGCAGCCTGACTTACGGACAGCCGACTGAAGCTTTCTTT. The entire variable domain, with the rest obtained from reference TRBV7-3 and TRBJ1-1, is as follows: GAGVSQTPSNKVTEKGKYVELRCDPISGHTALYWYRQSLGQGPEFLIYFQGTGAADDSGLPNDRFFAVRPEGSVSTLKIQRTERGDSAVYLCASSLTYGQPTEAFFGQGTRLTVV.